The next 9 T cell receptor beta chains were all read from a single sample in a study of shared clonotypes between healthy human individuals. TCRdb's copy holds only in-frame clones and misses some; the assay was immunoSEQ multiplex PCR. The profile shows about 2 million clones, about 95% of them singletons. CD45RO-negative, CCR7-selected cells formed the naive CD8 fraction, which excluded terminally differentiated effector memory CD45RA+ cells. The specimen sequenced was naive CD8+ T cells sorted from blood. The origin of the receptors is a man between 18 and 29 years old in good health.

The J gene is TRBJ1-3, the V gene TRBV4-1; D unresolved. The ends were cut back, 1 base at V and 3 bases at J, with 4 bases in the middle. CDR3 length equals 13 residues. Germline CDR1 and CDR2: MGHRA and YSYEKL. CDR3 amino acids: CASSQGGGNTIYF. Here the CDR3 DNA reads TGCGCCAGCAGCCAAGGGGGTGGAAACACCATATATTTT.

The chain carries TRBV6-5 and TRBJ1-6; possible D gene TRBD1, 5 bases. With 4 bases removed from V and 6 bases from J, the gap between germline ends came to 16 bases. Germline CDR1 reads MNHEY; CDR2 reads SVGAGI. CDR3 length equals 16 residues. The CDR3 DNA is TGTGCCAGCAGTTTACAGGCGCTCGCCCTTAATTCACCCCTCCACTTT. This gives the protein CASSLQALALNSPLHF.

The V gene is TRBV4-1, the J gene TRBJ1-1, with TRBD1 identical over 7 bases. Germline trimming cut 4 bases from V and 4 bases from J; bases unmatched to any gene: 12. The CDR3 covers 16 residues. Germline V lookup: CDR1 MGHRA, CDR2 YSYEKL. The CDR3 here is CASSRGRQGGSTEAFF. The DNA of the CDR3 is TGCGCCAGCAGCCGCGGCAGGCAGGGGGGGTCCACTGAAGCTTTCTTT.

This chain uses TRBV5-4 with TRBJ1-1, with D tentatively TRBD1 (5 bases). From germline, CDR1 is SGHNT and CDR2 YYREEE (reference sequence). The CDR3 length is 14 residues. V was trimmed by 3 bases and J by 8 bases, leaving 17 bases between them. CDR3 loop: CASSWGVENLEAFF. The CDR3 nucleotides read TGTGCCAGCAGCTGGGGGGTGGAAAACCTCGAAGCTTTCTTT.

CDR3 in amino acids: CATLDRTHNQPQHF. Written as DNA, the CDR3 is TGCGCCACCCTGGACAGAACCCACAATCAGCCCCAGCATTTT. V and J are TRBV10-2 and TRBJ1-5; D is possibly TRBD1 (6 bases). Germline CDR1 WSHSY, CDR2 SAAADI. V was pared by 10 bases and J by 3 bases, with 16 bases between. This CDR3 has 14 residues.

The chain links TRBV28 to TRBJ1-6; 7 positions match TRBD1. Per germline, CDR1 MDHEN and CDR2 SYDVKM. With 3 bases clipped from V and 8 bases from J, the junction kept 10 bases outside the gene matches. The CDR3 consists of 16 residues. CDR3 sequence reads: CASSFRGRQGYSPLHF. The CDR3 DNA follows: TGTGCCAGCAGTTTCCGAGGGAGACAGGGTTATTCACCCCTCCACTTT.

This rearrangement joins TRBV6-4 to TRBJ2-2; TRBD1 matches at 8 bases. CDR1 and CDR2 (germline): MRHNA, SNTAGT. V lost 5 bases and J lost 3; bases outside the gene matches: 2. This CDR3 spans 14 amino acids. The CDR3 reads CASSLTGDTGELFF. CDR3 bases: TGTGCCAGCAGTCTGACAGGGGACACCGGGGAGCTGTTTTTT.

The V call is TRBV7-9, the J call TRBJ2-1; TRBD1 might be the D (6 bases). Germline loops: CDR1 SEHNR, CDR2 FQNEAQ (reference sequence). V lost 4 bases, J lost 4 bases, and 14 bases lay in between. The CDR3 is 15 amino acids. The CDR3 region has the DNA TGTGCCAGCAGCTCCCCGGGACACTTATACAATGAGCAGTTCTTC. Translation gives CASSSPGHLYNEQFF.

The chain is built from TRBV7-9 and TRBJ1-1; D remains unclear. V was clipped by 2 bases and J by 6 bases, with 22 bases between them. This CDR3 is built from 17 residues. Germline V gene lookup returns CDR1 SEHNR and CDR2 FQNEAQ (reference sequence). CDR3 coding DNA: TGTGCCAGCAGCTTACACGGAGAAGGACCTCGGAAGGCTGAAGCTTTCTTT. Residues: CASSLHGEGPRKAEAFF.